This T cell receptor beta chain was sequenced for a study of T-cell reconstitution after alpha-beta-depleted transplantation in children. Using unique molecular identifiers, the investigators prepared the TCRbeta library. TCRdb used MiXCR to reprocess the PCR reads, holding one entry per CDR3 protein. This table holds hundreds of thousands of distinct CDR3 sequences, 9.9% found once. CDR1 is SGHRS and CDR2 is YFSETQ in the germline V gene. CDR3 length: 14 residues. Trimming removed 2 bases from V and 7 bases from J, with 13 bases in between. This sequence originates from a human donor who donated a stem cell graft to a child with SCID. The rearrangement joins TRBV5-1 to TRBJ2-1; the D call may be TRBD1 or TRBD2 (5 bases each). Sequencing was performed on PBMCs from the stem cell graft donor, taken from the stem cell graft. The CDR3 here is CASSFRDLGNEQFF. CDR3 bases: TGCGCCAGCAGCTTCAGGGACCTTGGGAATGAGCAGTTCTTC.